The T cell receptor (beta chain) described here comes from a study of cytomegalovirus exposure and HLA in healthy donors. As concerns this clone: Its antigen remains unknown.

It was with 60 Vbeta and 13 Jbeta primers that the PCR ran. Produced via immunoSEQ multiplex PCR; TCRdb's table is partial and in-frame only. The sample carries roughly 93,000 clones, less than 85% recorded once. Despite likely unrecorded immune exposures, the donors were nominally healthy at the time of sampling. The CDR3 extends over 13 amino acids. Germline CDR1 is MNHEY and CDR2 is SMNVEV (reference sequence). Trimming stripped 2 bases from V and 4 bases from J, with 8 bases between. Broader study findings: Researchers reported from a later analysis that most CMV-associated TCR beta chains appeared HLA-restricted.

Sample: PBMCs. The receptor comes from a male donor in good health and CMV-seronegative. The chain combines TRBV27 with TRBJ1-2; D gene uncertain. The CDR3 sequence is CASSLSHGYGYTF. As DNA, the CDR3 is TGTGCCAGCAGTTTAAGTCACGGCTATGGCTACACCTTC.